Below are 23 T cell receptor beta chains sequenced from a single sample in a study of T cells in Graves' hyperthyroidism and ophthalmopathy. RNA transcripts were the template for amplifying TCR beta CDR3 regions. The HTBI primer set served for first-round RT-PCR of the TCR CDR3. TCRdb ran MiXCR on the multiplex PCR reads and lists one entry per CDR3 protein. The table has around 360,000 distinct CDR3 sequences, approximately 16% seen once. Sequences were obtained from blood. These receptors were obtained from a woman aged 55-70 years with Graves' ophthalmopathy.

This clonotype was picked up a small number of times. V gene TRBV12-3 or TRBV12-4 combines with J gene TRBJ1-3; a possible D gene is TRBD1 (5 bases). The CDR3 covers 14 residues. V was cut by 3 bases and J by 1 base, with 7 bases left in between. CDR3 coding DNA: TGTGCCAGCAGTTTCAGGGATTCTGGAAACACCATATATTTT. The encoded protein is CASSFRDSGNTIYF.

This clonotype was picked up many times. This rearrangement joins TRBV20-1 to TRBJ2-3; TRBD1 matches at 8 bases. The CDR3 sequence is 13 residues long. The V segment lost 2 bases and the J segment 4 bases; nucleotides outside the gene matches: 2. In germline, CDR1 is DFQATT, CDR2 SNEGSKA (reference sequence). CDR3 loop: CSARIQGADTQYF. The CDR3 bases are TGCAGTGCTAGAATACAGGGGGCAGATACGCAGTATTTT.

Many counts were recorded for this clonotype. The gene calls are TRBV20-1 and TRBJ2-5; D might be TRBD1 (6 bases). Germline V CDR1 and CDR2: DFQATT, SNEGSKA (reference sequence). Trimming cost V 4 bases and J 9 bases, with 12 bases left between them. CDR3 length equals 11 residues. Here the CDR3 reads CSATDPGAQYF. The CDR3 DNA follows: TGCAGTGCTACCGATCCAGGGGCCCAGTACTTC.

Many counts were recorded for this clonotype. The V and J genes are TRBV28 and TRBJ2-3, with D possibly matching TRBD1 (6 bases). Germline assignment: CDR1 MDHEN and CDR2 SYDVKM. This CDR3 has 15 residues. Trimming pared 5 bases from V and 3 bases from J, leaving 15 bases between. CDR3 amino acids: CASSPWEQGTDTQYF. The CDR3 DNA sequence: TGTGCCAGCAGTCCCTGGGAACAGGGAACAGATACGCAGTATTTT. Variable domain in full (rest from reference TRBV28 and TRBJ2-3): DVKVTQSSRYLVKRTGEKVFLECVQDMDHENMFWYRQDPGLGLRLIYFSYDVKMKEKGDIPEGYSVSREKKERFSLILESASTNQTSMYLCASSPWEQGTDTQYFGPGTRLTVL.

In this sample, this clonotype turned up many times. DNA for the CDR3: TGCGCCAGCAATCACGGGGGATCCTACGAGCAGTACTTC. Its protein product is CASNHGGSYEQYF. This chain joins TRBV10-2 and TRBJ2-7; D is possibly TRBD2 (6 bases). The CDR3 sequence is 13 residues long. Per germline, CDR1 WSHSY and CDR2 SAAADI. Trimming shortened V by 7 bases and J by 1 base, and 11 bases separated the two germline ends.

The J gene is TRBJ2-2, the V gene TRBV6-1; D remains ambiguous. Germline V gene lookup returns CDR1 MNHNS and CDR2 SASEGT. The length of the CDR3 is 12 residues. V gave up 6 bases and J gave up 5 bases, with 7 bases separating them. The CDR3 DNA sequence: TGTGCCAGCAGGGCAGAAACCGGGGAGCTGTTTTTT. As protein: CASRAETGELFF.

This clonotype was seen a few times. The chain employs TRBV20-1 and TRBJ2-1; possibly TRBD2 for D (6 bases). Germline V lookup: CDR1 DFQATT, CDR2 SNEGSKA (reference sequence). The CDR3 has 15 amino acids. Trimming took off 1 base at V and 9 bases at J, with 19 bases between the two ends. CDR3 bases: TGCAGTGCTAGAGTTAACCAACTAGCTCAGGGTGAGCAGTTCTTC. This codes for CSARVNQLAQGEQFF.

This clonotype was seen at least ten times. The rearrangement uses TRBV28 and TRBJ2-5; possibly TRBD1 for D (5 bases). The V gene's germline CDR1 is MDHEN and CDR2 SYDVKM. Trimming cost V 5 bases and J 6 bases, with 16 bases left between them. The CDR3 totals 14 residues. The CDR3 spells CASSPWQGGKTQYF. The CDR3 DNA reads TGTGCCAGCAGTCCGTGGCAGGGTGGAAAGACCCAGTACTTC.

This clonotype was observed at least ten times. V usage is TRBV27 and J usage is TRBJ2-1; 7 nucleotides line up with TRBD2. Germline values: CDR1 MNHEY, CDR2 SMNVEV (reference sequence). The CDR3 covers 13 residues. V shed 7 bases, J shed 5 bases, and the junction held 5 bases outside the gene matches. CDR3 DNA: TGTGCCAGCATAGGGCTAGCGGACAATGAGCAGTTCTTC. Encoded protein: CASIGLADNEQFF.

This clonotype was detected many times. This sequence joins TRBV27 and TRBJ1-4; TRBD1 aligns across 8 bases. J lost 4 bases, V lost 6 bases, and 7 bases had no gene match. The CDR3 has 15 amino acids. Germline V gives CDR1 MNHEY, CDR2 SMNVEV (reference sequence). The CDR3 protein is CASSQQGVVNEKLFF. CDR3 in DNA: TGTGCCAGCAGCCAACAGGGGGTGGTTAATGAAAAACTGTTTTTT.

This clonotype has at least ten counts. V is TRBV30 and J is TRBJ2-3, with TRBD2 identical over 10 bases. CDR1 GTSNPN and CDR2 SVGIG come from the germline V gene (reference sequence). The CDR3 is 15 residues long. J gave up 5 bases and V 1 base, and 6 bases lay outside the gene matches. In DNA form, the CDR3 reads TGTGCCTGGAGTGGGAGCGGGAGGGCCCTAGATACGCAGTATTTT. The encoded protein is CAWSGSGRALDTQYF.

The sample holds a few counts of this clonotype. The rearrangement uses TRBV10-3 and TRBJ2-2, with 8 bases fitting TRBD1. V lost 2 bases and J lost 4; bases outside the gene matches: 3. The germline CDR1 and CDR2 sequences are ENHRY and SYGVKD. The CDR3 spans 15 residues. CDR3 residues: CAISETGGGTGELFF. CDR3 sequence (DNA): TGTGCCATCAGTGAGACAGGGGGAGGCACCGGGGAGCTGTTTTTT.

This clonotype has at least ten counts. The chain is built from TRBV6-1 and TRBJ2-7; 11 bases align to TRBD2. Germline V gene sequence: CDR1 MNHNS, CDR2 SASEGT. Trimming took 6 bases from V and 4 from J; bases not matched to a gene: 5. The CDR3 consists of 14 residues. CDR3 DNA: TGTGCCAGCAGAATAGCGGGAGGGCTTTACGAGCAGTACTTC. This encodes CASRIAGGLYEQYF.

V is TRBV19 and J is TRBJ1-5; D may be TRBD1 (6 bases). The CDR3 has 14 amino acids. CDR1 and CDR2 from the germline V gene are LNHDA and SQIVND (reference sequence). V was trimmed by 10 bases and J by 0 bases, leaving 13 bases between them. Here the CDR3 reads CANSTGSSNQPQHF. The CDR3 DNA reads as TGTGCCAATAGCACAGGGAGTAGCAATCAGCCCCAGCATTTT. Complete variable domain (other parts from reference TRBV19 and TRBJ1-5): DGGITQSPKYLFRKEGQNVTLSCEQNLNHDAMYWYRQDPGQGLRLIYYSQIVNDFQKGDIAEGYSVSREKKESFPLTVTSAQKNPTAFYLCANSTGSSNQPQHFGDGTRLSIL.

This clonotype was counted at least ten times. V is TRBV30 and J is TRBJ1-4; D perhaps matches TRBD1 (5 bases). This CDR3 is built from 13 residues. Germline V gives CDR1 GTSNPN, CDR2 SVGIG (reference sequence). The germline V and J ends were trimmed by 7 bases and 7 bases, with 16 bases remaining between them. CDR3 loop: CALTTAITEKLFF. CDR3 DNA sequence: TGTGCCTTGACGACAGCTATTACTGAAAAACTGTTTTTT.

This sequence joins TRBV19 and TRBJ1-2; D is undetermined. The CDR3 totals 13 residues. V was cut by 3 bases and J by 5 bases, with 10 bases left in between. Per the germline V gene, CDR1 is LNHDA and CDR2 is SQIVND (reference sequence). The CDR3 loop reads CASSISPSYGYTF. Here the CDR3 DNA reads TGTGCCAGTAGTATCTCGCCGTCTTATGGCTACACCTTC.

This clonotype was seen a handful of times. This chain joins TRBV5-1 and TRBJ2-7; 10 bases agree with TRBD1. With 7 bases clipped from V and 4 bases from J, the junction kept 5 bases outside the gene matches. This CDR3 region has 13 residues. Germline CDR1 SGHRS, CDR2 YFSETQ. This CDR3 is CASGRGQGYEQYF. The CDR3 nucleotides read TGCGCCAGCGGGAGGGGACAGGGGTACGAGCAGTACTTC.

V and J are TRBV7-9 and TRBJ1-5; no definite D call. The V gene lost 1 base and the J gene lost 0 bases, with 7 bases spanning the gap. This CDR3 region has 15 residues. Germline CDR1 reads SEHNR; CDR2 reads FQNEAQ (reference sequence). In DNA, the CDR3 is TGTGCCAGCAGCTTAGGGGAGTATAGCAATCAGCCCCAGCATTTT. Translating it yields CASSLGEYSNQPQHF.

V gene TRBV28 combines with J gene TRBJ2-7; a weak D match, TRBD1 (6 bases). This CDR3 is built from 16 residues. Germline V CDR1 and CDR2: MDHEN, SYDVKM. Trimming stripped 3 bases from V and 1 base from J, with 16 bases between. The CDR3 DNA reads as TGTGCCAGCAGTTTTGGTTTTGGACAGCCTTCCTACGAGCAGTACTTC. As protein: CASSFGFGQPSYEQYF.

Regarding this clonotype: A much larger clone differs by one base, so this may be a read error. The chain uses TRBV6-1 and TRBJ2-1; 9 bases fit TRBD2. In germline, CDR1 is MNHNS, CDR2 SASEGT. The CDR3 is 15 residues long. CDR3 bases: TGTGCCGGCAGTGTAGTAGCGGGAGACTACAATGAGCAGTTCTTC. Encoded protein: CAGSVVAGDYNEQFF.

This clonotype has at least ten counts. The CDR3 DNA reads as TGTGCCAGCAGCTTCAGGAGGGAGGGGGCGAATGAGCAGTTCTTC. It specifies CASSFRREGANEQFF. J is TRBJ2-1 and V is TRBV5-5; TRBD1 or TRBD2 may be the D gene (7 bases each). V gave up 2 bases and J gave up 7 bases, with 16 bases separating them. The V gene's germline CDR1 is SGHKS and CDR2 YYEKEE (reference sequence). The CDR3 loop spans 15 amino acids.

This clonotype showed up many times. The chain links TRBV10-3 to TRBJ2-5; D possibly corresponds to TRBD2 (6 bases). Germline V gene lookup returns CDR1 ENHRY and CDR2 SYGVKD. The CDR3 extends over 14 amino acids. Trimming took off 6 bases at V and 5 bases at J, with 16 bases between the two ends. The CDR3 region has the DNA TGTGCCATCAGACCCGCCGGGGAGGTGGAGACCCAGTACTTC. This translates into CAIRPAGEVETQYF.

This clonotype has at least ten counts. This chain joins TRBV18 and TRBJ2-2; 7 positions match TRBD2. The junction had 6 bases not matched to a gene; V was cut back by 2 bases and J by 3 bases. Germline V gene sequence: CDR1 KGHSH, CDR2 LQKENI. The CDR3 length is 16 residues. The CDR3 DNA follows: TGTGCCAGCTCACCAACGAGTGCGGGAGACACCGGGGAGCTGTTTTTT. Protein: CASSPTSAGDTGELFF.